Listed here is a single T cell receptor beta chain. The record originates from a study of blood T cell repertoires in COVID-19. As for the study in general: Samples came from the United States, Italy and Spain, spanning acute and convalescent COVID-19. From T cells, B-cell-depleted T cells, or PBMCs came the material, which was cDNA or gDNA.

How the authors handled the data: Amplifying reference gene primers gave estimates of nucleated cell counts. Profiled with immunoSEQ multiplex PCR; TCRdb holds only in-frame clones, not every one. V and J calls and clone size are as listed in that table; D and trimming were resolved from the DNA. The table shows approximately 260,000 clones, with 70% to 90% occurring only once. V dropped 0 bases and J dropped 9; count of bases not matched to a gene: 9. This CDR3 comprises 15 residues. Germline V CDR1 and CDR2: SGHRS, YFSETQ. Sequences were obtained from peripheral blood. This sequence was found in a man in his late teens or twenties with active or convalescent COVID-19. The chain uses TRBV5-1 and TRBJ1-3, with 7 bases identical to TRBD1. The CDR3 reads CASSLEWEGGSTIYF. CDR3 DNA sequence: TGCGCCAGCAGCTTGGAATGGGAAGGGGGCAGCACCATATATTTT.